This entry lists 2 T cell receptor beta chains sequenced from one sample in a study of blood T cell repertoires in COVID-19. TCRdb's copy holds only in-frame clones and misses some; the assay was immunoSEQ multiplex PCR. Of roughly 100,000 clones in the sample, 84% are singletons; the top ten hold 10% to 15%. The specimen sequenced was peripheral blood. These receptors originate from a human donor in a cohort sampled during active or convalescent COVID-19.

V is TRBV4-3 and J is TRBJ1-3; possible D gene TRBD1, 6 bases. The V gene lost 0 bases and the J gene lost 7 bases, with 16 bases spanning the gap. CDR3 length equals 16 residues. CDR1 and CDR2 from the germline V gene are LGHNA and YSLEER. The DNA for the CDR3 is TGCGCCAGCAGCCAAGATAGGGGGATGGGGGAGAACACCATATATTTT. Its protein is CASSQDRGMGENTIYF.

This clone was observed once. The rearrangement joins TRBV5-6 to TRBJ2-2, with D perhaps matching TRBD1 (5 bases). CDR3 length: 18 amino acids. V lost 1 base to trimming and J lost 5 bases, with 21 bases between them. In germline, CDR1 is SGHDT, CDR2 YYEEEE. CDR3 nucleotide sequence: TGTGCCAGCAGCTTGACGTTCAGGGTCAGGGAAAGGACCGGGGAGCTGTTTTTT. This translates into CASSLTFRVRERTGELFF.